This TCR beta chain appears in the sequencing data of a study of T cells in Graves' hyperthyroidism and ophthalmopathy. Overall study: Peripheral blood draws took place at initial diagnosis, ahead of any treatment. General study points: Model-based prediction identified ophthalmopathy a median roughly six months prior to its onset.

This clonotype has ten or more counts. What it binds is not known. CDR3 size: 15 residues. Germline values: CDR1 MNHNS, CDR2 SASEGT. The ends were cut back, 3 bases at V and 10 bases at J, with 21 bases in the middle. The CDR3 regions of TCR beta were amplified from RNA transcripts. TCR CDR3 regions were first amplified by RT-PCR with HTBI primers. TCRdb re-called the multiplex PCR reads with MiXCR, one entry per CDR3 protein. The sample carries fewer than 400,000 distinct CDR3 sequences, approximately 14% recorded once. The blood sample dates from first hyperthyroidism diagnosis, preceding any ophthalmopathy symptoms.

This receptor was obtained from a woman aged 18-29 years with Graves' hyperthyroidism that later progressed to Graves' ophthalmopathy. Sequencing was done on a sample of blood. The V call is TRBV6-1, the J call TRBJ1-1, with TRBD1 as a possible D gene (5 bases). In DNA form, the CDR3 reads TGTGCCAGCAGTGACCATCAGGGACGCCCGAGCCCAGCTTTCTTT. It translates to CASSDHQGRPSPAFF.